The 32 T cell receptor beta chains below come from one sample, sequenced in a study of regulatory T cells in long-lasting Graves disease. The TCR beta library used iRepertoire HTBI primers with Arm-PCR amplification of CDR3. TCRdb independently ran MiXCR on the multiplex PCR reads; one entry per CDR3 protein. This table holds hundreds of thousands of distinct CDR3 sequences, approximately 16% found once. Stated time point: newly diagnosed GD, antithyroid drugs for less than 3 months. Extracted PBMC RNA gave rise to the TCR library. These data also formed part of another study, on T cells in Graves' hyperthyroidism and ophthalmopathy.

Sequencing was performed on peripheral blood mononuclear cells (PBMCs), taken at new diagnosis, from a patient treated with antithyroid drugs. Receptor source: a middle-aged man with Graves disease.

This clonotype was seen many times. J is TRBJ1-1 and V is TRBV28; possible D gene TRBD1, 5 bases. The CDR3 is 16 residues long. Germline V gene lookup returns CDR1 MDHEN and CDR2 SYDVKM. V gave up 6 bases and J gave up 1 base, with 18 bases separating them. DNA of the CDR3: TGTGCCAGCAGCTCCCCCTCGGGGACGCCGAACACTGAAGCTTTCTTT. Protein product: CASSSPSGTPNTEAFF.

This clonotype has only a few counts. The chain couples TRBV7-9 to TRBJ2-1; D is perhaps TRBD2 (5 bases). The germline V gene encodes CDR1 SEHNR and CDR2 FQNEAQ (reference sequence). The CDR3 is 12 amino acids. V lost 7 bases, J lost 8 bases, and 12 bases lay in between. The DNA of the CDR3 is TGTGCCAGCAAGGAAGGGCGGGATGAGCAGTTCTTC. Translation: CASKEGRDEQFF.

This clonotype was seen a few times. V is TRBV6-2 or TRBV6-3 and J is TRBJ1-5; D not certain. Germline V gives CDR1 MNHEY, CDR2 SVGEGT. This CDR3 contains 14 residues. Trimming took off 2 bases at V and 2 bases at J, with 7 bases between the two ends. The DNA for the CDR3 is TGTGCCAGCAGTTACACCGACGGCAATCAGCCCCAGCATTTT. Translation: CASSYTDGNQPQHF.

The table lists this clonotype with many counts. This rearrangement joins TRBV6-5 to TRBJ2-6, with TRBD1 as a possible D gene (6 bases). Germline-derived CDR1 and CDR2 are MNHEY and SVGAGI. V shed 0 bases and J shed 1 base, with 16 bases lying between them. This CDR3 contains 19 residues. CDR3 in amino acids: CASSYSGRGLRSGANVLTF. The DNA of the CDR3 is TGTGCCAGCAGTTACTCCGGCAGGGGCCTACGGTCTGGGGCCAACGTCCTGACTTTC.

Many counts were recorded for this clonotype. DNA for the CDR3: TGTGCCAGCAGTTTATTTTCGCGGCAGGACGATAACTATGGCTACACCTTC. It translates to CASSLFSRQDDNYGYTF. The chain is built from TRBV27 and TRBJ1-2; D not certain. The CDR3 consists of 17 residues. CDR1 and CDR2 from the germline V gene are MNHEY and SMNVEV (reference sequence). The V gene lost 1 base and the J gene lost 1 base, with 16 bases spanning the gap.

The table lists this clonotype with many counts. The J gene is TRBJ1-1, the V gene TRBV12-3 or TRBV12-4; unclear D gene. This CDR3 has 14 amino acids. Trimming cost V 2 bases and J 4 bases, with 11 bases left between them. CDR3 coding DNA: TGTGCCAGCAGTTTATCGGGGTTCGGCACTGAAGCTTTCTTT. It codes for CASSLSGFGTEAFF.

This clonotype was seen only a few times. V usage is TRBV6-1 and J usage is TRBJ2-2, with D perhaps assigned TRBD1 or TRBD2 (5 bases each). There are 15 residues in the CDR3. Trimming took 6 bases from V and 3 from J, leaving 14 bases between them. Germline V gene lookup returns CDR1 MNHNS and CDR2 SASEGT. For the CDR3, the DNA is TGTGCCAGCAGCCCCCCGGGACGGTACACCGGGGAGCTGTTTTTT. As protein: CASSPPGRYTGELFF.

This clonotype has a count of ten or more. The CDR3, as DNA: TGTGCCAGCAGTTGGGGCGGGGGACTAGCGGGGGGGACTGCCTACGAGCAGTACTTC. It codes for CASSWGGGLAGGTAYEQYF. J is TRBJ2-7 and V is TRBV6-5, with 16 bases that match TRBD2. This CDR3 is 19 amino acids long. J was trimmed by 2 bases and V by 4 bases; bases with no gene match: 11. Germline-derived CDR1 and CDR2 are MNHEY and SVGAGI.

Notes on this clonotype: A clone one base away is much larger, so this may be a read error. V is TRBV6-1 and J is TRBJ2-7; D perhaps matches TRBD1 (6 bases). There are 11 residues in the CDR3. Germline CDR1 MNHNS, CDR2 SASEGT. DNA for the CDR3: TGTGCCAGCATTGGGGGCTACGGGCAGTACTTC. Translated: CASIGGYGQYF.

This clonotype was seen many times. The chain has TRBV28 and TRBJ1-5; D might be TRBD1 (5 bases). Trimming left V 5 bases short and J 0 bases short, with 8 bases between. This CDR3 has 14 residues. CDR1 and CDR2 from the germline V gene are MDHEN and SYDVKM. CDR3 protein: CASSRQYSNQPQHF. For the CDR3, the DNA is TGTGCCAGCAGTCGACAGTATAGCAATCAGCCCCAGCATTTT. The variable domain in full, completed from reference TRBV28 and TRBJ1-5, reads DVKVTQSSRYLVKRTGEKVFLECVQDMDHENMFWYRQDPGLGLRLIYFSYDVKMKEKGDIPEGYSVSREKKERFSLILESASTNQTSMYLCASSRQYSNQPQHFGDGTRLSIL.

This clonotype was observed many times. V and J are TRBV28 and TRBJ2-5, with D unresolved. Looked up from germline, CDR1 is MDHEN and CDR2 is SYDVKM. This CDR3 contains 13 residues. The V and J ends lost 3 bases and 5 bases respectively, with 10 bases between them. The CDR3: CASSFGFRETQYF. DNA for the CDR3: TGTGCCAGCAGTTTTGGATTTCGGGAGACCCAGTACTTC.

Ten or more counts support this clonotype. The chain links TRBV5-1 to TRBJ2-7; possibly TRBD1 for D (6 bases). Germline lookup yields CDR1 SGHRS and CDR2 YFSETQ. The ends were cut back, 1 base at V and 2 bases at J, with 16 bases in the middle. The CDR3 consists of 16 residues. CDR3 region: CASSLWSGGSTYEQYF. CDR3 in DNA: TGCGCCAGCAGCTTGTGGTCTGGGGGCAGTACCTACGAGCAGTACTTC.

This clonotype has only a few counts. CDR3 DNA: TGTGCCAGCAGCTTAGATGGAGGTTGGGACAGGGTGAACGTCGGGGAGCTGTTTTTT. Its translation: CASSLDGGWDRVNVGELFF. The chain carries TRBV11-2 and TRBJ2-2, with 9 bases matching TRBD1. This CDR3 contains 19 residues. Germline V gene lookup returns CDR1 SGHAT and CDR2 FQNNGV. Trimming at V came to 0 bases and at J to 7 bases, leaving 15 bases not matched to a gene.

This clonotype was detected many times. The rearrangement joins TRBV28 to TRBJ1-1, with D hard to call. V lost 1 base to trimming and J lost 9 bases, with 15 bases between them. CDR1 is MDHEN, CDR2 SYDVKM, per germline. This CDR3 has 14 residues. CDR3 sequence (DNA): TGTGCCAGCAGTTTATACCCGCACGTGCTTAAAGCTTTCTTT. It yields the protein CASSLYPHVLKAFF. The full variable domain, in which reference TRBV28 and TRBJ1-1 provide the parts outside the CDR3, is DVKVTQSSRYLVKRTGEKVFLECVQDMDHENMFWYRQDPGLGLRLIYFSYDVKMKEKGDIPEGYSVSREKKERFSLILESASTNQTSMYLCASSLYPHVLKAFFGQGTRLTVV.

This clonotype was detected many times. The chain joins TRBV6-1 to TRBJ1-1; possible D gene TRBD1, 5 bases. CDR3 length: 13 amino acids. From germline, CDR1 is MNHNS and CDR2 SASEGT. The germline V and J ends were trimmed by 6 bases and 3 bases, with 11 bases remaining between them. The CDR3 sequence: CASRQVGHTEAFF. DNA of the CDR3: TGTGCCAGCAGACAGGTCGGGCACACTGAAGCTTTCTTT.

This chain joins TRBV6-2 or TRBV6-3 and TRBJ2-1; no clear D. The CDR3 covers 14 residues. V lost 7 bases and J 1 base, leaving 11 bases between the germline ends. The V gene's germline CDR1 is MNHEY and CDR2 SVGEGT. The CDR3 loop is CASMVAYSYNEQFF. CDR3 in DNA: TGTGCCAGCATGGTGGCCTATTCCTACAATGAGCAGTTCTTC.

This clonotype turned up a few times. The chain couples TRBV30 to TRBJ1-4; possibly TRBD1 for D (6 bases). The CDR3 covers 16 residues. Trimming stripped 0 bases from V and 4 bases from J, with 15 bases between. CDR1 is GTSNPN, CDR2 SVGIG, per germline (reference sequence). As DNA, the CDR3 is TGTGCCTGGAGTGTACTAGGACAGCGACATAATGAAAAACTGTTTTTT. Translation gives CAWSVLGQRHNEKLFF.

This clonotype appeared many times. V is TRBV12-3 or TRBV12-4 and J is TRBJ2-1; TRBD1 aligns across 11 bases. This CDR3 spans 14 amino acids. J was trimmed by 7 bases and V by 7 bases; bases with no gene match: 6. The DNA of the CDR3 is TGTGCCAGCAATACAGGACAGGGGGCGAATGAGCAGTTCTTC. This sequence encodes CASNTGQGANEQFF.

This clonotype was detected a few times. The rearrangement uses TRBV7-9 and TRBJ2-7; TRBD1 matches at 7 bases. With 5 bases clipped from V and 4 bases from J, the junction kept 8 bases outside the gene matches. Looked up from germline, CDR1 is SEHNR and CDR2 is FQNEAQ (reference sequence). The CDR3 consists of 14 residues. CDR3 bases: TGTGCCAGCAGCGGACCGACAGGGTGGTACGAGCAGTACTTC. It encodes CASSGPTGWYEQYF.

The chain employs TRBV29-1 and TRBJ2-7, with 7 bases fitting TRBD1. V gave up 5 bases and J gave up 0 bases; unmatched junction bases: 7. The CDR3 extends over 14 amino acids. The germline CDR1 and CDR2 sequences are SQVTM and ANQGSEA. The CDR3, as DNA: TGCAGCGTTCGGCAGGACAGGAGCTCCTACGAGCAGTACTTC. Translating gives CSVRQDRSSYEQYF.

CDR3 in DNA: TGTGCCAGCTCACAGGGGACAGTAAGCAATCAGCCCCAGCATTTT. This translates into CASSQGTVSNQPQHF. The J gene is TRBJ1-5, the V gene TRBV18; 7 positions match TRBD1. V lost 4 bases, J lost 1 base, and 4 bases stayed unmatched. In germline, CDR1 is KGHSH, CDR2 LQKENI. The CDR3 covers 15 residues.

This clonotype was recorded many times. This chain joins TRBV20-1 and TRBJ1-2; TRBD1 agrees at 12 bases. CDR3 length: 14 amino acids. CDR1 is DFQATT and CDR2 is SNEGSKA in the germline V gene (reference sequence). Unmatched junction bases numbered 1, after V lost 3 bases and J lost 2 bases. The CDR3 nucleotides are TGCAGTGCTAGGGGACAGGGGGCGAACTATGGCTACACCTTC. This gives the protein CSARGQGANYGYTF.

J is TRBJ2-7 and V is TRBV24-1; 7 bases line up with TRBD1. J gave up 9 bases and V 4 bases, and 8 bases lay outside the gene matches. CDR1 is KGHDR, CDR2 SFDVKD, per germline. There are 13 residues in the CDR3. The CDR3: CATSESGTDGQYF. CDR3 DNA: TGTGCCACCAGTGAGTCCGGGACAGATGGGCAGTACTTC.

Ten or more counts support this clonotype. V usage is TRBV29-1 and J usage is TRBJ2-1; TRBD2 matches 15 bases. The trim removed 6 bases at V and 0 bases at J, leaving 9 bases unmatched. The germline gives CDR1 SQVTM, CDR2 ANQGSEA. The CDR3 has 18 amino acids. For the CDR3, the DNA is TGCAGCGTGGAGGGACTAGCGGGAGGACTGAGCTCCTACAATGAGCAGTTCTTC. As protein: CSVEGLAGGLSSYNEQFF.

This clonotype was detected ten times or more. The V gene is TRBV9, the J gene TRBJ1-3, with 7 bases that match TRBD1. Germline lookup yields CDR1 SGDLS and CDR2 YYNGEE. The length of the CDR3 is 14 residues. V shed 3 bases, J shed 1 base, and the junction held 1 base outside the gene matches. CDR3 sequence: CASSEGQSGNTIYF. The CDR3 nucleotides are TGTGCCAGCAGCGAGGGACAGTCTGGAAACACCATATATTTT.

This clonotype was recorded at least ten times. The J gene is TRBJ1-4, the V gene TRBV28, with 8 positions matching TRBD1. Per the germline V gene, CDR1 is MDHEN and CDR2 is SYDVKM. The junction had 10 bases not matched to a gene; V was cut back by 5 bases and J by 8 bases. This CDR3 has 15 amino acids. CDR3 residues: CASSTAGGAEEKLFF. CDR3 in DNA: TGTGCCAGCAGTACCGCAGGGGGCGCGGAAGAAAAACTGTTTTTT.

This clonotype was recorded at least ten times. This sequence joins TRBV28 and TRBJ1-5; D remains unclear. Germline V CDR1 and CDR2: MDHEN, SYDVKM. The V gene lost 5 bases and the J gene lost 3 bases, with 14 bases spanning the gap. The length of the CDR3 is 15 residues. CDR3 coding DNA: TGTGCCAGCAGTCCTCCGACGAGGGCCAATCAGCCCCAGCATTTT. This sequence encodes CASSPPTRANQPQHF.

This clonotype was detected many times. The chain couples TRBV4-1 to TRBJ2-7, with a weak D call TRBD1 (6 bases). The CDR3 is 18 amino acids. CDR1 MGHRA and CDR2 YSYEKL come from the germline V gene. Trimming took off 4 bases at V and 5 bases at J, with 27 bases between the two ends. This chain's CDR3 is CASSRESGQGGFSNEQYF. CDR3 DNA: TGCGCCAGCAGCCGTGAATCGGGTCAAGGGGGATTTTCGAACGAGCAGTACTTC.

This clonotype was picked up many times. The V call is TRBV7-9, the J call TRBJ2-1; 10 positions agree with TRBD1. The CDR3 sequence is 16 residues long. Per the germline V gene, CDR1 is SEHNR and CDR2 is FQNEAQ (reference sequence). The ends lost 1 base at V and 4 bases at J; junction bases unmatched: 4. The CDR3: CASSLGGTGEYNEQFF. The DNA for the CDR3 is TGTGCCAGCAGCTTAGGCGGGACAGGGGAATACAATGAGCAGTTCTTC.

This sequence joins TRBV5-1 and TRBJ2-1, with 7 bases fitting TRBD1. The J segment lost 9 bases and the V segment lost 5 bases, leaving 5 bases of the junction unmatched. Germline V lookup: CDR1 SGHRS, CDR2 YFSETQ. CDR3 length: 12 amino acids. The CDR3 nucleotides read TGCGCCAGCAGTCGCGACAGGGTTGAGCAGTTCTTC. Its protein product is CASSRDRVEQFF.

V usage is TRBV12-3 or TRBV12-4 and J usage is TRBJ2-2; D is possibly TRBD2 (7 bases). CDR3 size: 17 residues. V dropped 1 base and J dropped 3 bases, with 15 bases sitting between them. In DNA, the CDR3 is TGTGCCAGCAGTTTAGGAGGGCGGGGGCCAGACACCGGGGAGCTGTTTTTT. As protein: CASSLGGRGPDTGELFF.

Comments on this clonotype: This could be a read error, since a much larger clone is one nucleotide away. This rearrangement joins TRBV28 to TRBJ2-4; D may be TRBD1 or TRBD2 (5 bases each). CDR3 length: 15 amino acids. CDR1 and CDR2 from the germline V gene are MDHEN and SYDVKM. With 5 bases removed from V and 5 bases from J, the gap between germline ends came to 16 bases. DNA of the CDR3: TGTGCCAGCAGTCCCATCTTTGGGACGGAAAACATTCAGTACTTC. Its protein is CASSPIFGTENIQYF.